The TCR beta chain described here comes from a study of OX40 agonist ivuxolimab in advanced cancers. Looking at the study overall: The costimulatory receptor OX40 (CD134) was targeted by ivuxolimab, a fully human IgG2 agonistic monoclonal antibody. Among the 52 dose-escalation patients, around 19 had hepatocellular carcinoma, 15 or so melanoma, 9 renal cell carcinoma and 9 head and neck cancer. Intravenous ivuxolimab was administered to patients every 2 weeks at six dose levels: 0.01, 0.1, 0.3, 1.5, 3 and 10 mg/kg. Partial responses occurred in three dose-escalation patients, of whom one had hepatocellular carcinoma and two had cutaneous melanoma. A male proportion of 70% to 90% and a mean age of approximately 62 years, ranging from 23 to 79, were recorded for the dose-escalation cohort. Peripheral TCRbeta sequencing aimed to test whether ivuxolimab altered TCR sequence diversity and caused clonal T-cell expansion. The paper describes the monotherapy dose-escalation part (N = 52 patients) of the phase I trial of ivuxolimab. Prior anti-PD-1, anti-PD-L1 or anti-CTLA-4 therapy was permitted, and checkpoint inhibitors had been received by roughly two fifths of dose-escalation patients. Broader findings and caveats from the paper: Low levels of normalized T-cell clonal expansion were also seen in some patients who did not respond. After ivuxolimab, more expanded clones were found on average in CD8+ T cells than in CD4+ T cells. In the 0.1-3.0 mg/kg groups, partial responders were among the patients with the lowest normalized peripheral clonal expansion, particularly in CD8+ T cells. The antigen specificity of the clonally expanded peripheral T cells was not determined. At doses of 0.1 to 3.0 mg/kg, clonal expansion of both CD4+ and CD8+ blood T cells was observed from baseline to week 6.

Genomic DNA was extracted from sorted cells for sequencing of the TCRbeta CDR3 region. TCRbeta CDR3 regions were sequenced using the immunoSEQ Assay. Held by TCRdb, this immuneACCESS table contains in-frame sequences only and omits some clones. Under half of the omission traces to an unresolved V gene where checked; the cause of the rest is unknown. This sample has some 46,000 clones in its table, and 88% of those were observed once. Around 18% of the sample belongs to the ten largest clones. Patients with autoimmune disease history or receiving systemic immunosuppression were excluded from the trial. In every dose cohort, peripheral blood was drawn for TCR sequencing at baseline, cycle 4 day 1, and cycle 7 day 1. Samples came from an open-label, multicenter, first-in-human phase I dose-escalation trial of ivuxolimab. The trial enrolled adults with locally advanced or metastatic head and neck squamous cell, hepatocellular, melanoma or renal cell carcinoma. Before TCR sequencing, CD4+ T cells and CD8+ T cells were sorted from peripheral blood as separate populations.

Cut back by 3 bases and 6 bases, the V and J ends lie 17 bases apart. The CDR3 holds 15 amino acids from the cysteine to the phenylalanine. Of all the DNA, just the CDR3 is kept, 45 bases in frame from base 1. The CDR1 and CDR2 encoded by the germline V gene are MGHRA and YSYEKL. Of note for this clone: The antigen it binds to is not known. Within one base of it there is no much larger clone, and no base qualities were kept.

The receptor was derived from an adult with an advanced solid tumor such as melanoma, head and neck, liver or kidney cancer. This receptor chain uses TRBV4-1 and TRBJ2-5, and TRBD2 may be the D gene, going by 6 matching bases. Sequencing was performed on CD4+ or CD8+ T cells sorted from blood, taken in a trial of the OX40 agonist ivuxolimab. CDR3 loop: CASSHVTGGGKTQYF. In nucleotides, the sequence is TGCGCCAGCAGCCACGTGACCGGGGGTGGAAAGACCCAGTACTTC.